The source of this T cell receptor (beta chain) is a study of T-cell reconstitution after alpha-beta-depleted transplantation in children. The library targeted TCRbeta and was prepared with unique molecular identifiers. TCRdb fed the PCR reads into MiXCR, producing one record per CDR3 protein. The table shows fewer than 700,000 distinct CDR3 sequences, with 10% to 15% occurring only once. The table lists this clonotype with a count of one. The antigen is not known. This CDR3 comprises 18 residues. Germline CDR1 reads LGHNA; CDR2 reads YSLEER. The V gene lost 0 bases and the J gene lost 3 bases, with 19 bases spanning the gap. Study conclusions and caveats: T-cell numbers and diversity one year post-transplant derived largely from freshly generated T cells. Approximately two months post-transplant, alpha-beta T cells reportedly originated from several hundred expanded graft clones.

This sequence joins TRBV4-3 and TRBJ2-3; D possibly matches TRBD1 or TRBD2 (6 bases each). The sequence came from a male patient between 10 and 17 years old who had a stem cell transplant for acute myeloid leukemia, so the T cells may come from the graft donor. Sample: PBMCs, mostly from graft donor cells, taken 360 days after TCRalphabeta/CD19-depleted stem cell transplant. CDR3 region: CASSQDLSISGATDTQYF. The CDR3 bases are TGCGCCAGCAGCCAAGATCTCTCAATCTCGGGGGCAACAGATACGCAGTATTTT.